This T cell receptor (beta chain) was recovered during a study of CD8 T cells in Susac syndrome. This clonotype was seen more than once but under ten times. After extraction with the RNeasy kit, 0.5 to 1 ug of the RNA was reverse transcribed using random hexamers. TCRdb passed the immunoSEQ multiplex PCR reads through MiXCR, listing each CDR3 protein once. The sample records around 150,000 distinct CDR3 sequences, 90% to 95% being singletons. V lost 1 base and J lost 4, with 4 bases in between. Per the germline V gene, CDR1 is SGHVS and CDR2 is FQNEAQ. This CDR3 contains 13 residues. The sample was CD4+ T cells from PBMCs. The chain has TRBV7-8 and TRBJ2-2; unclear D gene. This clonotype was obtained from a human donor in good health. CDR3 DNA: TGTGCCAGCAGCTTAGATTCCACCGGGGAGCTGTTTTTT. This gives the protein CASSLDSTGELFF.